This TCR beta chain was captured in a study of cytomegalovirus exposure and HLA in healthy donors. General study findings and limits: Reported results showed that the classifier diagnosed cytomegalovirus status with high specificity and sensitivity.

This clone was seen once. Its antigen is not identified. With 60 Vbeta and 13 Jbeta primers, the PCR was carried out. Here immunoSEQ multiplex PCR was the method, and the copy in TCRdb shows in-frame clones only, minus some. In the table there are about 190,000 clones, 80% of which are singletons. The V gene lost 3 bases and the J gene lost 1 base, with 18 bases spanning the gap. CDR1 and CDR2 (germline): MNHEY, SMNVEV (reference sequence). CDR3 length equals 17 residues. Material for sequencing was PBMCs. This sequence was found in a boy aged 10-17 years in good health and CMV-seronegative. This sequence joins TRBV27 and TRBJ1-1; tentatively, D is TRBD1 (5 bases). The CDR3 loop is CASSFIGRGRANTEAFF. In DNA form, the CDR3 reads TGTGCCAGCAGTTTTATCGGGAGAGGCAGGGCGAACACTGAAGCTTTCTTT.